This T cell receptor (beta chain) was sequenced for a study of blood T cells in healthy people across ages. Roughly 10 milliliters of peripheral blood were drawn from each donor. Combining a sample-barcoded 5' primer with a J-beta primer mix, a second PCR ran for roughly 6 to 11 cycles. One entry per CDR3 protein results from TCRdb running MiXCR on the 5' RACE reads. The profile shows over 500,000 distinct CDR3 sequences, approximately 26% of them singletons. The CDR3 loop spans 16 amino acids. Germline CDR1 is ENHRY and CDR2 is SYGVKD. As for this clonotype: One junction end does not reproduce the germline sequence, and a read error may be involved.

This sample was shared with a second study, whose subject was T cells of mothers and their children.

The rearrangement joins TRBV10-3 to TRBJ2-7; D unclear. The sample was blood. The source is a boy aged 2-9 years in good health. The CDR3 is CAISDIDGVNPYEQCF. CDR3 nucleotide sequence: TGTGCCATCAGTGATATAGACGGAGTTAACCCCTACGAGCAGTGCTTC.